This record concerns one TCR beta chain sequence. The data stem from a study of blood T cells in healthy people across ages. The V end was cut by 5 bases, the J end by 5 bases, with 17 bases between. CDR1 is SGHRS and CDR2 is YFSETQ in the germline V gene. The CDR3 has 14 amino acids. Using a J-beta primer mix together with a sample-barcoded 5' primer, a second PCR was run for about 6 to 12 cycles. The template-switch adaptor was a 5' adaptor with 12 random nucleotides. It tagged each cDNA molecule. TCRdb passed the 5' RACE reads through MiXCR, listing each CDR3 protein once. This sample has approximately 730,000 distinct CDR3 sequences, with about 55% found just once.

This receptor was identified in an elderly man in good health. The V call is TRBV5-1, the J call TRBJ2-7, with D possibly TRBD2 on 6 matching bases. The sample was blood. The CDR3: CASSLGTWGDEQYF. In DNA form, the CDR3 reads TGCGCCAGCAGTTTAGGCACCTGGGGGGACGAGCAGTACTTC.